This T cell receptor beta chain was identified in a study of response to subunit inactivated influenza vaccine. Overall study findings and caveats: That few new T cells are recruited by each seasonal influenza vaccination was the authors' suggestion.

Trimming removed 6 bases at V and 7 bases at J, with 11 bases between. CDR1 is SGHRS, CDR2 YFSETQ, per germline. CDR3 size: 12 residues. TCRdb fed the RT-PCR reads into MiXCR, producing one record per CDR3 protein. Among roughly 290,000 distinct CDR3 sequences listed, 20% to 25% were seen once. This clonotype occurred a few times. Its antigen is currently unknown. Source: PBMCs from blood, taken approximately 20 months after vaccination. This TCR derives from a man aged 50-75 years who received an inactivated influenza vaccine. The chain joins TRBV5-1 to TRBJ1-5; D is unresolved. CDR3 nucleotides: TGCGCCAGCACCTACCGCAGACAGCCCCAGCATTTT. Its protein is CASTYRRQPQHF.